At least ten counts were recorded for the clone carrying this T cell receptor (beta chain). RNA transcripts were the template for amplifying TCR beta CDR3 regions. Primed by the HTBI set, a first-round RT-PCR was run on the TCR CDR3. From the multiplex PCR reads, TCRdb called clonotypes with MiXCR, one entry per CDR3 protein. This sample has roughly 750,000 distinct CDR3 sequences, with roughly 15% found just once. This CDR3 contains 13 residues. Germline V gene sequence: CDR1 SNHLY, CDR2 FYNNEI. V gave up 4 bases and J gave up 3 bases, with 10 bases separating them. This sample stems from a study of T cells in Graves' hyperthyroidism and ophthalmopathy.

The V and J genes are TRBV2 and TRBJ2-7; D is ambiguous. This TCR was sampled from a man aged 18-30 years with Graves' hyperthyroidism. Material: blood. The DNA of the CDR3 is TGTGCCAGCAGTGCCCCTAATTACTACGAGCAGTACTTC. Its protein is CASSAPNYYEQYF.